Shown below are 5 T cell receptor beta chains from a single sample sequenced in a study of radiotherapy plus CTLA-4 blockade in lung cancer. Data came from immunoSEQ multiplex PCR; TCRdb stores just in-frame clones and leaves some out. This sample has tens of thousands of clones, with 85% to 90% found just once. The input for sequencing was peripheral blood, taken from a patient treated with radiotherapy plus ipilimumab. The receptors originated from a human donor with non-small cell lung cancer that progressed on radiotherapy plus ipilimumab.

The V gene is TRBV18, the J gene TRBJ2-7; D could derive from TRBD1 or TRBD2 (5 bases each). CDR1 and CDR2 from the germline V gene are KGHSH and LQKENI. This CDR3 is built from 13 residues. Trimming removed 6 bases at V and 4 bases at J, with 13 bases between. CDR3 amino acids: CASSLGALYEQYF. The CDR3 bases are TGTGCCAGCTCCCTCGGGGCATTATACGAGCAGTACTTC.

The CDR3 sequence: CASSLGGYTGELFF. The CDR3 nucleotides read TGTGCCAGCAGTTTGGGAGGGTACACCGGGGAGCTGTTTTTT. The gene calls are TRBV28 and TRBJ2-2; 7 positions match TRBD2. This CDR3 is 14 amino acids long. Unmatched junction bases numbered 1, after V lost 3 bases and J lost 3 bases. The germline gives CDR1 MDHEN, CDR2 SYDVKM.

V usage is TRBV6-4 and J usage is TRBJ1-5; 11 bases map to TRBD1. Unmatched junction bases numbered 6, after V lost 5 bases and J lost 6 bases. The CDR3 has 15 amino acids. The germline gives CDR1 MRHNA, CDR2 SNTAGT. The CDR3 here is CASSLTGTGGQPQHF. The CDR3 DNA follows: TGTGCCAGCAGTCTAACCGGGACAGGGGGTCAGCCCCAGCATTTT.

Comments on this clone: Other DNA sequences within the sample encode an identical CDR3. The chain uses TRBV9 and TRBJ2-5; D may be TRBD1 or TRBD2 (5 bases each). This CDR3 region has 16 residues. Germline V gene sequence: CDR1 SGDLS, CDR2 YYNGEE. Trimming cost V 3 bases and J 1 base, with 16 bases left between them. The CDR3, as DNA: TGTGCCAGCAGCGAGAGGGGTGGGGAGCCCCAAGAGACCCAGTACTTC. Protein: CASSERGGEPQETQYF.

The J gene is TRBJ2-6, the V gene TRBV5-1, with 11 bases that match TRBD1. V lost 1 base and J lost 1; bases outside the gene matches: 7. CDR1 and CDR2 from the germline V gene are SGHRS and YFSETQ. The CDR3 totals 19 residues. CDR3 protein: CASSLYAGQGVSGANVLTF. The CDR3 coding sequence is TGCGCCAGCAGCTTGTATGCGGGACAGGGGGTGTCTGGGGCCAACGTCCTGACTTTC.